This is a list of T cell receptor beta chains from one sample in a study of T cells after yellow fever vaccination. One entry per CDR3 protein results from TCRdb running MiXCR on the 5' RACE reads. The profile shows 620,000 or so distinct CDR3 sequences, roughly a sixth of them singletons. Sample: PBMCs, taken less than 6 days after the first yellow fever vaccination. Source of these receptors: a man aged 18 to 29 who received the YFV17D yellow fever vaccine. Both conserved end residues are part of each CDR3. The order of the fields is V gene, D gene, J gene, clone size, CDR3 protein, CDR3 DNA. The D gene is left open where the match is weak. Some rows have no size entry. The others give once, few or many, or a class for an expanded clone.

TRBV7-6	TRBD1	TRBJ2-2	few	CASSPTDRETGELFF	TGTGCCAGCAGCCCGACGGACAGGGAGACCGGGGAGCTGTTTTTT
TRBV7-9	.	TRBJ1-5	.	CASGPENQPQHF	TGTGCTAGTGGGCCCGAAAATCAGCCCCAGCATTTT
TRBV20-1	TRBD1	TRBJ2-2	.	CSAGRMTGWPGELFF	TGCAGTGCTGGCCGTATGACAGGGTGGCCCGGGGAGCTGTTTTTT
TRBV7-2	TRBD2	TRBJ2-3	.	CASSPPTSGASTDTQYF	TGTGCCAGCAGCCCTCCGACTAGCGGGGCTAGCACAGATACGCAGTATTTT
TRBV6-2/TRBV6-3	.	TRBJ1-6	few	CASNQDSFYNSPLHF	TGTGCCAGCAATCAGGACAGCTTCTATAATTCACCCCTCCACTTT
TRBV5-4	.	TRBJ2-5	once	CASSFTGTRETQYF	TGTGCCAGCAGCTTCACAGGCACTAGGGAGACCCAGTACTTC
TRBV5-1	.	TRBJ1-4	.	CASSLVPPAEKLFF	TGCGCCAGCAGCTTGGTCCCCCCGGCTGAAAAACTGTTTTTT
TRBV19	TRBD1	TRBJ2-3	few	CASSGGQASKYF	TGTGCCAGTAGCGGAGGACAGGCCTCTAAGTATTTT
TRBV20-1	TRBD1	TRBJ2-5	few	CSASPQGAGETQYF	TGCAGTGCTAGCCCACAGGGGGCTGGAGAGACCCAGTACTTC
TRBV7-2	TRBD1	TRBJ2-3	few	CASSPRQGGTDTQYF	TGTGCCAGCAGCCCCCGACAGGGTGGGACAGATACGCAGTATTTT
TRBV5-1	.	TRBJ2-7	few	CASSLESTGLGEQYF	TGCGCCAGCAGCTTGGAATCCACAGGGCTGGGCGAGCAGTACTTC
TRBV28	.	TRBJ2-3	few	CASGSNSLSTDTQYF	TGTGCCAGCGGGAGCAATTCACTTAGCACAGATACGCAGTATTTT
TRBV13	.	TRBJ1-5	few	CASSPRRNQPQHF	TGTGCCAGCAGCCCGAGGAGAAATCAGCCCCAGCATTTT
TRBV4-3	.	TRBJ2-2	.	CASSQDTLPRRGGELFF	TGCGCCAGCAGCCAAGATACCCTACCTAGGCGGGGCGGGGAGCTGTTTTTT
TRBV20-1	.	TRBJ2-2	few	CSAPGRGNTGELFF	TGCAGTGCACCCGGGCGGGGAAACACCGGGGAGCTGTTTTTT
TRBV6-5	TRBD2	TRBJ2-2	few	CASSYSTSGGANTGELFF	TGTGCCAGCAGTTACTCGACTAGCGGGGGGGCGAACACCGGGGAGCTGTTTTTT